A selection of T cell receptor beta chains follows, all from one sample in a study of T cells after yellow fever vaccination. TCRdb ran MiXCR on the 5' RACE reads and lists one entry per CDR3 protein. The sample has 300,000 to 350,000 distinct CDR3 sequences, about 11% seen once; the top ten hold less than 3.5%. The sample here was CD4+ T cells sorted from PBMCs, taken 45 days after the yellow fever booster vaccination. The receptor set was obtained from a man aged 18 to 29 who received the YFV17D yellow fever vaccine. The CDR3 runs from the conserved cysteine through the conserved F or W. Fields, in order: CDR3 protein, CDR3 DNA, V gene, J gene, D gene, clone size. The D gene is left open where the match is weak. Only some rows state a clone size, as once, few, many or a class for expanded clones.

CDR3: CASSSGQYYGYTF
DNA: TGTGCCAGCAGCTCGGGACAGTACTATGGCTACACCTTC
V: TRBV7-3
J: TRBJ1-2
D: TRBD1
size: few

CDR3: CASSLLAGGREQYF
DNA: TGTGCCAGCAGTCTCTTAGCGGGGGGGCGCGAGCAGTACTTC
V: TRBV12-3/TRBV12-4
J: TRBJ2-7
D: TRBD2
size: many

CDR3: CSALTGRLNTEAFF
DNA: TGCAGTGCTCTCACGGGACGGCTGAACACTGAAGCTTTCTTT
V: TRBV20-1
J: TRBJ1-1
D: .
size: few

CDR3: CASSYQTETQYF
DNA: TGTGCCAGCAGTTACCAAACAGAGACCCAGTACTTC
V: TRBV6-6
J: TRBJ2-5
D: .
size: few

CDR3: CASSLGSAGETQYF
DNA: TGCGCCAGCAGCTTGGGCTCGGCGGGGGAGACCCAGTACTTC
V: TRBV5-1
J: TRBJ2-5
D: .
size: few

CDR3: CASSFGGTGTYTQYF
DNA: TGCGCCAGCAGCTTCGGCGGGACAGGGACATATACGCAGTATTTT
V: TRBV5-1
J: TRBJ2-3
D: TRBD1
size: .

CDR3: CASSPAGFDTEAFF
DNA: TGCGCCAGCAGTCCAGCGGGTTTCGACACTGAAGCTTTCTTT
V: TRBV5-1
J: TRBJ1-1
D: .
size: many

CDR3: CSAETANYGYTF
DNA: TGCAGTGCTGAGACAGCTAACTATGGCTACACCTTC
V: TRBV20-1
J: TRBJ1-2
D: .
size: many

CDR3: CSASRTGSGNTIYF
DNA: TGCAGTGCAAGCAGGACAGGCTCTGGAAACACCATATATTTT
V: TRBV20-1
J: TRBJ1-3
D: TRBD1
size: .

CDR3: CASSQIEVPRSPLHF
DNA: TGTGCCAGCAGCCAAATCGAGGTCCCTCGTTCACCCCTCCACTTT
V: TRBV16
J: TRBJ1-6
D: .
size: .

CDR3: CASSDYRGPAPGELFF
DNA: TGTGCCAGCAGCGATTACAGGGGGCCCGCCCCCGGGGAGCTGTTTTTT
V: TRBV13
J: TRBJ2-2
D: TRBD1
size: many

CDR3: CASRRGLDSPLHF
DNA: TGCGCCAGCAGGAGGGGGCTCGACTCACCCCTCCACTTT
V: TRBV10-2
J: TRBJ1-6
D: TRBD1
size: few

CDR3: CASGLGSPNEKLFF
DNA: TGCGCCAGCGGCCTGGGAAGCCCGAATGAAAAACTGTTTTTT
V: TRBV5-1
J: TRBJ1-4
D: .
size: few

CDR3: CASSTRGGQGGAGELFF
DNA: TGTGCCAGTAGTACCCGAGGGGGGCAGGGAGGTGCCGGGGAGCTGTTTTTT
V: TRBV19
J: TRBJ2-2
D: .
size: .

CDR3: CASSLGRDYNEQFF
DNA: TGCGCCAGCAGCTTGGGAAGAGACTACAATGAGCAGTTCTTC
V: TRBV5-1
J: TRBJ2-1
D: .
size: few

CDR3: CSAPTSGAWNEQFF
DNA: TGCAGTGCTCCAACTAGCGGGGCCTGGAATGAGCAGTTCTTC
V: TRBV20-1
J: TRBJ2-1
D: TRBD2
size: once

CDR3: CAIRGRTEGDEQFF
DNA: TGTGCCATCAGGGGCCGGACTGAGGGCGATGAGCAGTTCTTC
V: TRBV10-3
J: TRBJ2-1
D: .
size: .

CDR3: CASSSWTGEGETQYF
DNA: TGTGCCAGCAGTTCCTGGACAGGGGAGGGAGAGACCCAGTACTTC
V: TRBV12-3/TRBV12-4
J: TRBJ2-5
D: TRBD1
size: few

CDR3: CASSQDGGRQFF
DNA: TGCGCCAGCAGCCAAGATGGGGGAAGGCAGTTCTTC
V: TRBV4-3
J: TRBJ2-1
D: .
size: few

CDR3: CASTVDRGNTEAFF
DNA: TGTGCCAGCACCGTGGACAGGGGGAACACTGAAGCTTTCTTT
V: TRBV7-8
J: TRBJ1-1
D: TRBD1
size: many

CDR3: CAIKQGAQTEAFF
DNA: TGTGCCATCAAACAGGGGGCGCAGACTGAAGCTTTCTTT
V: TRBV10-3
J: TRBJ1-1
D: TRBD1
size: .

CDR3: CASSPISGGATDTQYF
DNA: TGCGCCAGCAGCCCTATTAGCGGGGGGGCGACAGATACGCAGTATTTT
V: TRBV5-1
J: TRBJ2-3
D: TRBD2
size: few

CDR3: CASDETRKTQYF
DNA: TGTGCCAGCGACGAGACAAGGAAGACCCAGTACTTC
V: TRBV28
J: TRBJ2-5
D: .
size: few

CDR3: CASSGLDVWADTQYF
DNA: TGTGCCAGCAGCGGACTCGACGTTTGGGCAGATACGCAGTATTTT
V: TRBV6-2/TRBV6-3
J: TRBJ2-3
D: .
size: few

CDR3: CASSQTTGLDGYTF
DNA: TGTGCCAGCAGCCAAACGACAGGTCTGGATGGCTACACCTTC
V: TRBV4-2
J: TRBJ1-2
D: .
size: few

CDR3: CASSYEGGKVTEAFF
DNA: TGTGCCAGCAGTTACGAGGGGGGGAAAGTCACTGAAGCTTTCTTT
V: TRBV6-5
J: TRBJ1-1
D: .
size: .

CDR3: CASNQRGVPAKNIQYF
DNA: TGTGCCAGTAACCAGCGGGGGGTACCAGCCAAAAACATTCAGTACTTC
V: TRBV9
J: TRBJ2-4
D: TRBD2
size: few

CDR3: CASSVAERGSDTQYF
DNA: TGTGCCAGCAGCGTAGCTGAGCGGGGTTCAGATACGCAGTATTTT
V: TRBV9
J: TRBJ2-3
D: TRBD2
size: many

CDR3: CASSLAGTTEAFF
DNA: TGTGCCAGCAGTTTGGCAGGCACCACTGAAGCTTTCTTT
V: TRBV12-3/TRBV12-4
J: TRBJ1-1
D: .
size: many

CDR3: CASRRAGVGETQYF
DNA: TGCGCCAGCAGGCGAGCGGGGGTGGGAGAGACCCAGTACTTC
V: TRBV5-1
J: TRBJ2-5
D: TRBD2
size: .

CDR3: CASSVDISESSYNEQFF
DNA: TGTGCCAGCAGCGTGGATATTAGCGAGAGCTCCTACAATGAGCAGTTCTTC
V: TRBV9
J: TRBJ2-1
D: .
size: few

CDR3: CASSLDWGGGTQYF
DNA: TGTGCCAGCAGCTTAGATTGGGGGGGCGGTACGCAGTATTTT
V: TRBV11-2
J: TRBJ2-3
D: .
size: .